Below, 26 T cell receptor beta chains from the same sample are listed, as sequenced in a study of regulatory T cells in long-lasting Graves disease. The sample's time point: newly diagnosed GD, antithyroid drugs for less than 3 months. The TCR library was prepared using RNA isolated from PBMCs. Arm-PCR of CDR3 regions with iRepertoire HTBI primers generated TCR beta libraries. TCRdb analysed the multiplex PCR reads with MiXCR anew, one entry per CDR3 protein. The data contain 360,000 or so distinct CDR3 sequences, about 17% of them singletons. These data are also associated with another study on T cells in Graves' hyperthyroidism and ophthalmopathy.

This sample comprised peripheral blood mononuclear cells (PBMCs), obtained at new diagnosis, from a patient treated with antithyroid drugs. The receptors were gathered from a woman younger than 30 with Graves disease.

This clonotype was detected many times. The gene calls are TRBV18 and TRBJ2-5, with 7 bases matching TRBD1. Germline values: CDR1 KGHSH, CDR2 LQKENI. V shed 3 bases and J 3 bases; nucleotides not matched to a gene: 1. This CDR3 comprises 13 residues. CDR3 sequence reads: CASSPGTEETQYF. Here the CDR3 DNA reads TGTGCCAGCTCACCGGGGACAGAAGAGACCCAGTACTTC.

Concerning this clonotype: A much more abundant neighbour one base away suggests this may be a read error. The final CDR3 position lacks the conserved phenylalanine or tryptophan, pointing to a likely read error. The chain employs TRBV20-1 and TRBJ2-5, with D hard to call. The CDR3 is made up of 13 amino acids. Looked up from germline, CDR1 is DFQATT and CDR2 is SNEGSKA (reference sequence). Trimming stripped 1 base from V and 2 bases from J, with 8 bases between. The CDR3 bases are TGCAGTGCTAGAGTAAAGCTACAAGAGACCCAGTACTCC. Its protein is CSARVKLQETQYS.

The gene calls are TRBV7-9 and TRBJ1-4, with 8 positions matching TRBD1. The length of the CDR3 is 15 residues. J lost 8 bases, V lost 1 base, and 6 bases had no gene match. The V gene's germline CDR1 is SEHNR and CDR2 FQNEAQ (reference sequence). The CDR3 loop reads CASSLEQGVKEKLFF. CDR3 sequence (DNA): TGTGCCAGCAGCTTAGAACAGGGGGTGAAGGAAAAACTGTTTTTT.

This clonotype was recorded at least ten times. This chain connects TRBV5-1 to TRBJ2-2; D possibly corresponds to TRBD2 (5 bases). CDR1 is SGHRS, CDR2 YFSETQ, per germline. This CDR3 comprises 15 residues. With 1 base removed from V and 3 bases from J, the gap between germline ends came to 10 bases. The CDR3 sequence: CASSLWESDTGELFF. The CDR3 coding sequence is TGCGCCAGCAGCTTGTGGGAGTCCGACACCGGGGAGCTGTTTTTT. Looking up the rest from reference TRBV5-1 and TRBJ2-2 gives the full variable domain: KAGVTQTPRYLIKTRGQQVTLSCSPISGHRSVSWYQQTPGQGLQFLFEYFSETQRNKGNFPGRFSGRQFSNSRSEMNVSTLELGDSALYLCASSLWESDTGELFFGEGSRLTVL.

This clonotype occurred many times. The chain employs TRBV28 and TRBJ2-3; 8 bases align to TRBD2. The CDR3 loop spans 14 amino acids. Unmatched junction bases numbered 9, after V lost 5 bases and J lost 8 bases. Germline CDR1 MDHEN, CDR2 SYDVKM. The CDR3 nucleotides read TGTGCCAGCAGTCTCGGGGGGGCGATTGGTACGCAGTATTTT. Its translation is CASSLGGAIGTQYF.

This clonotype was observed a few times. This chain connects TRBV5-1 to TRBJ2-1; D may be TRBD1 (6 bases). This CDR3 has 14 amino acids. Per germline, CDR1 SGHRS and CDR2 YFSETQ. V was pared by 0 bases and J by 11 bases, with 15 bases between. The chain's CDR3 is CASSLEPGTMKQFF. CDR3 DNA: TGCGCCAGCAGCTTGGAACCTGGGACAATGAAGCAGTTCTTC.

This clonotype was counted at least ten times. The rearrangement joins TRBV6-1 to TRBJ2-1; D might be TRBD1 or TRBD2, each matching 5 bases. V dropped 7 bases and J dropped 0 bases, with 7 bases sitting between them. Germline V CDR1 and CDR2: MNHNS, SASEGT. The CDR3 is 13 amino acids. The CDR3 nucleotides are TGTGCCAGCACGAGGGGCTCCTACAATGAGCAGTTCTTC. Translating gives CASTRGSYNEQFF.

This clonotype was observed many times. V is TRBV28 and J is TRBJ2-1; D not certain. The CDR3 consists of 15 residues. V gave up 5 bases and J gave up 9 bases, with 20 bases separating them. Germline V gene sequence: CDR1 MDHEN, CDR2 SYDVKM. Written as DNA, the CDR3 is TGTGCCAGCAGTCAAATTGTCCGAGGAATGTTTGAGCAGTTCTTC. Encoded protein: CASSQIVRGMFEQFF.

On this clonotype itself: A single base is all that separates this from a far larger clone, so a read error is likely. This rearrangement joins TRBV20-1 to TRBJ2-3; D unresolved. TRBJ2-1 matches the DNA end more closely, so the J call is doubtful. CDR1 is DFQATT, CDR2 SNEGSKA, per germline (reference sequence). The CDR3 extends over 14 amino acids. The CDR3 spells CSASNGPSGTEQFF. The CDR3 DNA reads TGCAGTGCTAGTAACGGACCCTCGGGCACTGAGCAGTTCTTC.

Many counts were recorded for this clonotype. This rearrangement joins TRBV6-2 or TRBV6-3 to TRBJ1-1, with D possibly being TRBD1 (5 bases). Trimming took off 2 bases at V and 0 bases at J, with 10 bases between the two ends. The length of the CDR3 is 15 residues. Germline CDR1 MNHEY, CDR2 SVGEGT. The CDR3 sequence: CASSYRSGLNTEAFF. The CDR3 coding sequence is TGTGCCAGCAGTTACAGGTCAGGGCTGAACACTGAAGCTTTCTTT.

This clonotype was seen ten or more times. The chain combines TRBV12-3 or TRBV12-4 with TRBJ2-7; a weak D match, TRBD2 (5 bases). CDR3 size: 14 residues. V shed 8 bases and J shed 6 bases, with 20 bases lying between them. The CDR3 protein is CASGKGLATAEQYF. DNA of the CDR3: TGTGCCAGCGGGAAAGGACTTGCAACTGCCGAGCAGTACTTC.

This clonotype turned up a few times. The CDR3 DNA is TGTGCCAGCAGTGACAGGACGGCATACGAGCAGTACTTC. Its translation is CASSDRTAYEQYF. The chain links TRBV6-1 to TRBJ2-7, with D hard to call. CDR1 and CDR2 from the germline V gene are MNHNS and SASEGT. The CDR3 extends over 13 amino acids. The V and J ends lost 3 bases and 4 bases respectively, with 10 bases between them.

This chain links TRBV4-1 with TRBJ1-3; TRBD1 might be the D (5 bases). This CDR3 has 15 residues. From germline, CDR1 is MGHRA and CDR2 YSYEKL. V was pared by 1 base and J by 4 bases, with 11 bases between. The CDR3 loop reads CASSQGRGSGNTIYF. CDR3 sequence (DNA): TGCGCCAGCAGCCAAGGGAGGGGATCCGGAAACACCATATATTTT.

There are many counts of this clonotype. The chain couples TRBV28 to TRBJ2-7; possibly TRBD1 for D (5 bases). Germline V gene sequence: CDR1 MDHEN, CDR2 SYDVKM. This CDR3 has 13 amino acids. The V end lost 11 bases, the J end lost 2 bases, and 16 bases lay between the germline ends. The CDR3 sequence: CAGSDTGAYEQYF. The DNA of the CDR3 is TGTGCCGGATCTGACACAGGTGCCTACGAGCAGTACTTC.

This clonotype appeared many times. The gene calls are TRBV3-1 and TRBJ2-7; 12 bases line up with TRBD2. Trimming took 1 base from V and 7 from J; bases not matched to a gene: 8. Germline-derived CDR1 and CDR2 are LGHDT and YNNKEL (reference sequence). CDR3 length equals 16 residues. The CDR3 sequence: CASSQGASGRASEQYF. Here the CDR3 DNA reads TGTGCCAGCAGCCAAGGCGCTAGCGGGAGGGCCTCGGAGCAGTACTTC.

This clonotype was seen ten or more times. The chain links TRBV18 to TRBJ2-4, with 9 bases that match TRBD2. Per the germline V gene, CDR1 is KGHSH and CDR2 is LQKENI. Trimming at V came to 1 base and at J to 2 bases, leaving 3 bases not matched to a gene. This CDR3 has 16 amino acids. The CDR3 region is CASSPLAGDTKNIQYF. The DNA for the CDR3 is TGTGCCAGCTCACCACTAGCGGGAGACACCAAAAACATTCAGTACTTC.

This rearrangement joins TRBV28 to TRBJ2-2; TRBD1 aligns across 8 bases. The CDR3 length is 16 residues. The germline CDR1 and CDR2 sequences are MDHEN and SYDVKM. V shed 1 base, J shed 6 bases, and the junction held 7 bases outside the gene matches. The CDR3 DNA follows: TGTGCCAGCAGTTTATCCGGGACAGGCCGATCCGGGGAGCTGTTTTTT. This codes for CASSLSGTGRSGELFF. The full variable domain, in which reference TRBV28 and TRBJ2-2 provide the parts outside the CDR3, is DVKVTQSSRYLVKRTGEKVFLECVQDMDHENMFWYRQDPGLGLRLIYFSYDVKMKEKGDIPEGYSVSREKKERFSLILESASTNQTSMYLCASSLSGTGRSGELFFGEGSRLTVL.

The sample holds many counts of this clonotype. The chain recombines TRBV11-2 with TRBJ1-1; 9 bases fit TRBD1. Germline CDR1 is SGHAT and CDR2 is FQNNGV. Losses at the gene ends were 6 bases for V and 1 base for J; bases not matched to a gene: 9. The CDR3 consists of 16 residues. DNA for the CDR3: TGTGCCAGCAGACCGCCTCCGGGACAGGGGAACACTGAAGCTTTCTTT. It translates to CASRPPPGQGNTEAFF.

The J gene is TRBJ1-4, the V gene TRBV28, with a weak D call TRBD1 (6 bases). The CDR3 spans 14 residues. Germline CDR1 and CDR2: MDHEN and SYDVKM. Trimming took off 5 bases at V and 6 bases at J, with 13 bases between the two ends. CDR3 coding DNA: TGTGCCAGCAGTCCGCGTTGGGGGCATGAAAAACTGTTTTTT. Translated: CASSPRWGHEKLFF.

This clonotype has ten or more counts. The chain links TRBV11-3 to TRBJ1-2; D gene ambiguous. The germline V and J ends were trimmed by 1 base and 10 bases, with 10 bases remaining between them. CDR3 length: 12 residues. Per the germline V gene, CDR1 is SGHNT and CDR2 is YENEEA. The CDR3 DNA is TGTGCCAGCAGCTTAGCTGGATTGGACTACACCTTC. This translates into CASSLAGLDYTF.

This clonotype was counted between two and nine times. V usage is TRBV5-5 and J usage is TRBJ2-2; D unresolved. The ends were cut back, 2 bases at V and 5 bases at J, with 7 bases in the middle. CDR3 size: 13 residues. Germline CDR1 and CDR2: SGHKS and YYEKEE (reference sequence). CDR3 in amino acids: CASSLTLTGELFF. The CDR3 region has the DNA TGTGCCAGCAGCTTAACATTAACCGGGGAGCTGTTTTTT.

This clonotype has a count of ten or more. V and J are TRBV20-1 and TRBJ2-4; TRBD2 is a possible D gene (5 bases). Germline V gene lookup returns CDR1 DFQATT and CDR2 SNEGSKA (reference sequence). Trimming took 6 bases from V and 0 from J, leaving 15 bases between them. The CDR3 contains 15 residues. The CDR3 reads CSASESEGAKNIQYF. DNA of the CDR3: TGCAGTGCCAGCGAGAGTGAGGGAGCCAAAAACATTCAGTACTTC.

This clonotype was observed at least ten times. V usage is TRBV7-9 and J usage is TRBJ2-2; either TRBD1 or TRBD2 may supply D (5 bases each). V lost 11 bases and J lost 7, with 14 bases in between. The CDR3 runs to 12 residues. In germline, CDR1 is SEHNR, CDR2 FQNEAQ (reference sequence). The CDR3 coding sequence is TGTGCCTCGTTGGGACCTCTCGGGGAGCTGTTTTTT. It translates to CASLGPLGELFF.

The chain carries TRBV19 and TRBJ2-3; no clear D gene. The V gene's germline CDR1 is LNHDA and CDR2 SQIVND (reference sequence). The CDR3 is 14 amino acids. Between the trimmed V and J ends, which lost 4 bases and 3 bases, there was a span of 11 bases. CDR3 DNA sequence: TGTGCCAGTAGTAGAGTCGGTCAGACAGATACGCAGTATTTT. Translating gives CASSRVGQTDTQYF.

In this sample, this clonotype turned up many times. The chain has TRBV2 and TRBJ2-3; either TRBD1 or TRBD2 may supply D (6 bases each). The CDR3 has 14 residues. CDR1 SNHLY and CDR2 FYNNEI come from the germline V gene. V lost 11 bases and J lost 2, with 17 bases in between. CDR3 amino acids: CAVGGGPNTDTQYF. CDR3 DNA: TGTGCCGTCGGAGGGGGGCCAAACACAGATACGCAGTATTTT.

There are many counts of this clonotype. The DNA for the CDR3 is TGTGCCAGCAGCTCCAGGGCATCTAATGAAAAACTGTTTTTT. Translated, it gives CASSSRASNEKLFF. The gene calls are TRBV11-3 and TRBJ1-4; D possibly corresponds to TRBD1 (5 bases). Germline V lookup: CDR1 SGHNT, CDR2 YENEEA. V was trimmed by 4 bases and J by 3 bases, leaving 9 bases between them. This CDR3 comprises 14 residues.